This TCR beta chain was obtained from a study of blood T cells in healthy people across ages. With a J-beta primer mix and a sample-barcoded 5' primer, a second PCR ran about 7 to 12 cycles. Each CDR3 protein gets one entry after TCRdb re-called the 5' RACE reads with MiXCR. The data contain roughly 800,000 distinct CDR3 sequences, roughly 53% of them singletons. Germline CDR1 reads SGHTS; CDR2 reads YDEGEE. This CDR3 comprises 15 residues. Trimming at V came to 3 bases and at J to 9 bases, leaving 10 bases not matched to a gene. The sequence was obtained from an older man in good health. The chain links TRBV5-8 to TRBJ2-1, with TRBD1 matching 9 bases. Sequenced input: blood. In DNA, the CDR3 is TGTGCCAGCAGCTCGCCGCAACAGGGGGCAGTTGAGCAGTTCTTC. Translation gives CASSSPQQGAVEQFF.